This TCR beta chain was captured by sequencing in a study of cytomegalovirus exposure and HLA in healthy donors. Study context: Unique TCRs numbering some 93 million, obtained from HLA-typed donors, made up an early data release.

60 Vbeta and 13 Jbeta primers were used in PCR. Here immunoSEQ multiplex PCR was the method, and the copy in TCRdb shows in-frame clones only, minus some. Counted here are 150,000 or so clones, roughly 9.8% occurring once; the ten biggest clones make up roughly 2%. There are a few counts of this clone. Its antigen is unknown. The CDR3 covers 16 residues. Trimming left V 0 bases short and J 0 bases short, with 11 bases between. Germline lookup yields CDR1 MDHEN and CDR2 SYDVKM. Study findings and constraints: The authors considered a cluster of highly shared sequence variants likely to be a sequencing artifact. Cytomegalovirus association was listed for 150 or so TCR beta chains.

The TCR sequence derives from a man aged 50-59 years in good health and CMV-seronegative. The chain employs TRBV28 and TRBJ1-1; D is uncertain. Input material: PBMCs. CDR3 bases: TGTGCCAGCAGTTTATGGTCTGGGAGCATGAACACTGAAGCTTTCTTT. Its protein product is CASSLWSGSMNTEAFF.